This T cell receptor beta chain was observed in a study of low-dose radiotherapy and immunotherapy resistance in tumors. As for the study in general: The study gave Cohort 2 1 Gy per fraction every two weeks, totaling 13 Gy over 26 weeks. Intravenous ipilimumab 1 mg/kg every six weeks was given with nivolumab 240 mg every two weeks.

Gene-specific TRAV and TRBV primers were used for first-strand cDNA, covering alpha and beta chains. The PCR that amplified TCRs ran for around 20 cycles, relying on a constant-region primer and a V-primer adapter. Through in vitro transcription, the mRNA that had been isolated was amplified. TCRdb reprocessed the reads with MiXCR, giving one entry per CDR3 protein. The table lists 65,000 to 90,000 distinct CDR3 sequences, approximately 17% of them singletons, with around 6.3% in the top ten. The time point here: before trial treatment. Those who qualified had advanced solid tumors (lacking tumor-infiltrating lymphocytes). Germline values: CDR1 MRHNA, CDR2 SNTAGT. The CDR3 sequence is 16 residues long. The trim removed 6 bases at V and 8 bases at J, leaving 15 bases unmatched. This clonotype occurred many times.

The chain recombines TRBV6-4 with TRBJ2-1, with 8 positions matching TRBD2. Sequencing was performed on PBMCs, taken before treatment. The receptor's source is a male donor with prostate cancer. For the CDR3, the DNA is TGTGCCAGCAGCCCCACCCACGGGACTAGTTCGTATGAGCAGTTCTTC. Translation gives CASSPTHGTSSYEQFF.